The next 12 T cell receptor beta chains were all read from a single sample in a study of T cells in Graves' hyperthyroidism and ophthalmopathy. There were TCR beta CDR3 regions amplified from RNA transcripts. A first-round RT-PCR of the TCR CDR3 used the HTBI primer set. TCRdb processed the multiplex PCR reads anew with MiXCR; each CDR3 protein has one entry. The table shows 550,000 to 800,000 distinct CDR3 sequences, with approximately 15% occurring only once. Sequenced: blood. The receptors originated from a man over 45 with Graves' hyperthyroidism.

The rearrangement uses TRBV5-1 and TRBJ1-1, with TRBD1 matching over 7 bases. The CDR3 extends over 15 amino acids. Germline-derived CDR1 and CDR2 are SGHRS and YFSETQ. V gave up 4 bases and J gave up 0 bases; unmatched junction bases: 6. The CDR3 nucleotides read TGCGCCAGCAGCGAGACAGGGACAATGAACACTGAAGCTTTCTTT. Its translation is CASSETGTMNTEAFF.

The V gene is TRBV29-1, the J gene TRBJ1-2, with TRBD1 as a possible D gene (5 bases). This CDR3 is 11 amino acids long. The ends were cut back, 4 bases at V and 10 bases at J, with 13 bases in the middle. Germline V gene sequence: CDR1 SQVTM, CDR2 ANQGSEA. The CDR3 loop is CSVVFQGVYTF. The CDR3, as DNA: TGCAGCGTTGTGTTTCAGGGCGTCTACACCTTC.

This clonotype came up many times. V usage is TRBV18 and J usage is TRBJ2-5; a weak D match, TRBD2 (5 bases). The germline gives CDR1 KGHSH, CDR2 LQKENI. This CDR3 has 14 residues. V was shortened by 0 bases and J by 5 bases, with 10 bases between the two germline ends. CDR3: CASSPPNGGETQYF. CDR3 sequence (DNA): TGTGCCAGCTCACCACCGAACGGCGGGGAGACCCAGTACTTC.

The CDR3 protein is CASSLESGVYNEQFF. CDR3 sequence (DNA): TGTGCCAGCAGCTTAGAGAGCGGGGTCTACAATGAGCAGTTCTTC. V is TRBV7-6 and J is TRBJ2-1, with 7 bases that match TRBD2. CDR3 length: 15 amino acids. V shed 1 base, J shed 3 bases, and the junction held 3 bases outside the gene matches. CDR1 SGHVS and CDR2 FNYEAQ come from the germline V gene.

The rearrangement joins TRBV5-6 to TRBJ2-7; 7 bases are a match to TRBD1. V was pared by 4 bases and J by 7 bases, with 8 bases of the junction left unmatched. The CDR3 sequence is 13 residues long. Germline V CDR1 and CDR2: SGHDT, YYEEEE. In DNA form, the CDR3 reads TGTGCCAGCAGCAGCGGACAGGTAGAAGAGCAGTACTTC. Translated, it gives CASSSGQVEEQYF.

At least ten counts were recorded for this clonotype. The chain uses TRBV10-3 and TRBJ2-5, with D unresolved. V was clipped by 0 bases and J by 2 bases, with 4 bases between them. This CDR3 spans 13 amino acids. Germline assignment: CDR1 ENHRY and CDR2 SYGVKD. For the CDR3, the DNA is TGTGCCATCAGTGAGTCCCGTCAAGAGACCCAGTACTTC. Translation gives CAISESRQETQYF.

There are many counts of this clonotype. The chain is built from TRBV20-1 and TRBJ2-3; D call uncertain. The CDR3 sequence is 15 residues long. V was trimmed by 2 bases and J by 1 base, leaving 13 bases between them. Germline V CDR1 and CDR2: DFQATT, SNEGSKA (reference sequence). CDR3 coding DNA: TGCAGTGCTAGAAGGTTGGATTCGGGCACAGATACGCAGTATTTT. It encodes CSARRLDSGTDTQYF.

In this sample, this clonotype turned up many times. DNA for the CDR3: TGCAGTGCTAGAGGGGTCCAGGGGGCCGACTATGGCTACACCTTC. Translated, it gives CSARGVQGADYGYTF. This chain connects TRBV20-1 to TRBJ1-2; 8 positions match TRBD1. Trimming at V came to 1 base and at J to 3 bases, leaving 7 bases not matched to a gene. The CDR3 length is 15 residues. Per the germline V gene, CDR1 is DFQATT and CDR2 is SNEGSKA (reference sequence).

This clonotype was seen just once. Here the CDR3 omits its conserved ending phenylalanine or tryptophan, so a read error is the likely source. This sequence joins TRBV12-3 or TRBV12-4 and TRBJ2-7, with unresolved D. The V end was cut by 0 bases, the J end by 3 bases, with 3 bases between. The CDR3 spans 12 residues. The CDR3 is CASSLAGYEQYS. DNA for the CDR3: TGTGCCAGCAGTTTAGCAGGCTACGAGCAGTACTCC.

V usage is TRBV29-1 and J usage is TRBJ1-4, with 10 bases aligning to TRBD1. V shed 7 bases, J shed 6 bases, and the junction held 2 bases outside the gene matches. The CDR3 loop spans 12 amino acids. Germline assignment: CDR1 SQVTM and CDR2 ANQGSEA. CDR3 sequence: CSGQGADEKLFF. DNA for the CDR3: TGCAGCGGACAGGGGGCTGATGAAAAACTGTTTTTT.

This clonotype appeared many times. This CDR3 is CAISQGQAFDTEAFF. The CDR3 region has the DNA TGTGCCATCAGCCAAGGACAGGCGTTTGACACTGAAGCTTTCTTT. The V gene is TRBV10-3, the J gene TRBJ1-1; 7 nucleotides match TRBD1. The V gene end was trimmed by 6 bases and the J gene end by 3 bases; junction bases not matched to a gene: 10. Germline assignment: CDR1 ENHRY and CDR2 SYGVKD. The length of the CDR3 is 15 residues.

The chain recombines TRBV10-2 with TRBJ1-1; D possibly corresponds to TRBD1 (5 bases). Germline V CDR1 and CDR2: WSHSY, SAAADI. The CDR3 has 16 amino acids. The V gene lost 4 bases and the J gene lost 0 bases, with 15 bases spanning the gap. The CDR3 reads CASSAPTGAMNTEAFF. CDR3 coding DNA: TGCGCCAGCAGTGCCCCCACAGGAGCCATGAACACTGAAGCTTTCTTT.